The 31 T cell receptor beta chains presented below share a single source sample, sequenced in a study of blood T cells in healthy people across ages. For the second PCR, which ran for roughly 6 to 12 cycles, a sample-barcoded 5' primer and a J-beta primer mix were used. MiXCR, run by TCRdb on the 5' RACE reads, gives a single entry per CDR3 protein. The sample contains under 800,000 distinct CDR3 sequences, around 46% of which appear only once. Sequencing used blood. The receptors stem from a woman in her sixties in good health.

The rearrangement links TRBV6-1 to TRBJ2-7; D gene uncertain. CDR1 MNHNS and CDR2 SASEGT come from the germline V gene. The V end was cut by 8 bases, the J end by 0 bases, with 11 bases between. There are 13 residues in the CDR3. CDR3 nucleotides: TGTGCCAGCCTCCAAGTTAACTCCTACGAGCAGTACTTC. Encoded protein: CASLQVNSYEQYF.

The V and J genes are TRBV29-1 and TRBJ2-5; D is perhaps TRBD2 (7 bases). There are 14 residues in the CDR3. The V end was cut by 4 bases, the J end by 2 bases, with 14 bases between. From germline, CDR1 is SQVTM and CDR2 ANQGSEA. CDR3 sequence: CSVGGASGQETQYF. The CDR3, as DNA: TGCAGCGTTGGGGGGGCTAGCGGTCAAGAGACCCAGTACTTC.

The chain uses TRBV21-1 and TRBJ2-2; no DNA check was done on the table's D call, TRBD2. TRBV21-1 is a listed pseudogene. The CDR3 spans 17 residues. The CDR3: CASSKEGGGPEGGELFF. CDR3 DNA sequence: TGTGCCAGCAGCAAAGAGGGGGGAGGACCGGAGGGCGGGGAGCTGTTTTTT.

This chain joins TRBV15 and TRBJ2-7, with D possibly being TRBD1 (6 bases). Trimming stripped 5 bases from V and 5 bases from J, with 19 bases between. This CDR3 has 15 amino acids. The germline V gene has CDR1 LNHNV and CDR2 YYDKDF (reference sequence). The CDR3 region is CATSEPRSEGDEQYF. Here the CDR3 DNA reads TGTGCCACCAGCGAACCCCGTTCTGAGGGGGACGAGCAGTACTTC.

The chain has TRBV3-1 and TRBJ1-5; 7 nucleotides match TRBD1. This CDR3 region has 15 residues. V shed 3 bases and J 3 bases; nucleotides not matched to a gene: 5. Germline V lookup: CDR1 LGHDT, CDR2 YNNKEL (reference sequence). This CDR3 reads CASSHDGTANQPQHF. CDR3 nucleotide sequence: TGTGCCAGCAGCCACGACGGGACAGCCAATCAGCCCCAGCATTTT.

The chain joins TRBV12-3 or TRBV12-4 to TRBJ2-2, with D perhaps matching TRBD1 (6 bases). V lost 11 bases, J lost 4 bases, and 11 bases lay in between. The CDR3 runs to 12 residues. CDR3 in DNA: TGTGCCGCCCGACAGGCCACCGGGGAGCTGTTTTTT. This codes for CAARQATGELFF.

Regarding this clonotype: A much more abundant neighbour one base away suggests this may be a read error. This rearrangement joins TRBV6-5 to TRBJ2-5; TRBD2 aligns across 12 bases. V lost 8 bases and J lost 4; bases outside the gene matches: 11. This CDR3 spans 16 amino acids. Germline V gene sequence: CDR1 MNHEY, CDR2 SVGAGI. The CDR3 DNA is TGTGCCAGCGGTTTCGGACTAGCGGGATCGGCAGAGACCCAGTACTTC. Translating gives CASGFGLAGSAETQYF.

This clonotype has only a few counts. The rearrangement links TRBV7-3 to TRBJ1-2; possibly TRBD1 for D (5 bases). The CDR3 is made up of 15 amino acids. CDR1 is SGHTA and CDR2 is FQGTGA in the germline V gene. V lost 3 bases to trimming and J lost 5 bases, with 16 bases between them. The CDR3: CASSLNGAGLYGYTF. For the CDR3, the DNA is TGTGCCAGCAGCTTGAATGGGGCGGGGTTATATGGCTACACCTTC. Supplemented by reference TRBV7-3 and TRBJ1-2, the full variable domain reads GAGVSQTPSNKVTEKGKYVELRCDPISGHTALYWYRQSLGQGPEFLIYFQGTGAADDSGLPNDRFFAVRPEGSVSTLKIQRTERGDSAVYLCASSLNGAGLYGYTFGSGTRLTVV.

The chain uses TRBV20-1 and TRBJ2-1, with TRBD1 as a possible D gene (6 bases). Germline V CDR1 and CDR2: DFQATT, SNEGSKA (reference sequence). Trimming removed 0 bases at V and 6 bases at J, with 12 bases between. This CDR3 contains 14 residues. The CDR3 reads CSARDLGQPNEQFF. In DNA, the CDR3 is TGCAGTGCTAGAGATTTAGGACAGCCCAATGAGCAGTTCTTC.

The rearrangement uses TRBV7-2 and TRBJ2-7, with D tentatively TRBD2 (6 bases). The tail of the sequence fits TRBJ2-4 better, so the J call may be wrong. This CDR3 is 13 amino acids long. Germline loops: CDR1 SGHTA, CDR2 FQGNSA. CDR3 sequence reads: CASSLAGGNIQYF. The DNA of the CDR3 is TGTGCCAGCAGCTTAGCGGGGGGAAACATTCAGTACTTC.

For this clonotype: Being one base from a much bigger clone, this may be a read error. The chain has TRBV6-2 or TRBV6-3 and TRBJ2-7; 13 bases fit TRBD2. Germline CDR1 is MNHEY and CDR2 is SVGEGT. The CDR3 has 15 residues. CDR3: CASRNPGLAGYGQYF. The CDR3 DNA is TGTGCCAGCAGGAACCCGGGACTAGCGGGGTACGGGCAGTACTTC.

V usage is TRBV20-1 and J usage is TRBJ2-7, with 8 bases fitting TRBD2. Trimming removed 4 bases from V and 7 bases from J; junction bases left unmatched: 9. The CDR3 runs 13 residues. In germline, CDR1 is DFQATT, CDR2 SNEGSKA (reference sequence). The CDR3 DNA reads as TGCAGTGCTACACGAGCGGGAGTACGAGAGCAGTACTTC. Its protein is CSATRAGVREQYF.

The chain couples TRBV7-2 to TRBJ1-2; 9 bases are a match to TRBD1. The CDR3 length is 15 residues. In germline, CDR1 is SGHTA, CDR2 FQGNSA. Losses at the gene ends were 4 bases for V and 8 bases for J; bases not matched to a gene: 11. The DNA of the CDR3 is TGTGCCAGCAGCTCGGGGACAGGGAAGGGTGGAGGCTACACCTTC. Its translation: CASSSGTGKGGGYTF.

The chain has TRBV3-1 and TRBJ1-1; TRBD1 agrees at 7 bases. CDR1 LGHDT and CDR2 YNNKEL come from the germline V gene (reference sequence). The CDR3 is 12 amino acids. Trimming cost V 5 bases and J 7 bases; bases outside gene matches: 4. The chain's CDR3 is CASSTRDSEAFF. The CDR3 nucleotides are TGTGCCAGCAGCACTCGGGACAGTGAAGCTTTCTTT.

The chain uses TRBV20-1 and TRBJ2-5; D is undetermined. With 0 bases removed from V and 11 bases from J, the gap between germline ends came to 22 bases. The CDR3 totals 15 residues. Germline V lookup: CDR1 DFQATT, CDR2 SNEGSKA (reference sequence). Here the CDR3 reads CSARDLAASYNEQYF. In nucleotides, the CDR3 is TGCAGTGCTAGAGATCTCGCGGCGTCCTACAATGAGCAGTACTTC.

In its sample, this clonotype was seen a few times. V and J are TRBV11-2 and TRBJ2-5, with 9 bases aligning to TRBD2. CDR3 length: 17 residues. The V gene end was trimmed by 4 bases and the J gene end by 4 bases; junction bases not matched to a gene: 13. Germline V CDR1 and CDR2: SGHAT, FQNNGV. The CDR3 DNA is TGTGCCAGCAGCTCCGCTTTCCGCGGGAGGGCCCGAGAGACCCAGTACTTC. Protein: CASSSAFRGRARETQYF.

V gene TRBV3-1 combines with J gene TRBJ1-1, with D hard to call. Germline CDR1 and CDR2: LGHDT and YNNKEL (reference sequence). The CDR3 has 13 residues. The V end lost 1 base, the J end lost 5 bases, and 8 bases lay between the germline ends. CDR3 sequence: CASSQVVRTEAFF. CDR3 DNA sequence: TGTGCCAGCAGCCAAGTGGTAAGGACTGAAGCTTTCTTT. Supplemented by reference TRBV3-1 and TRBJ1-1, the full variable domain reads DTAVSQTPKYLVTQMGNDKSIKCEQNLGHDTMYWYKQDSKKFLKIMFSYNNKELIINETVPNRFSPKSPDKAHLNLHINSLELGDSAVYFCASSQVVRTEAFFGQGTRLTVV.

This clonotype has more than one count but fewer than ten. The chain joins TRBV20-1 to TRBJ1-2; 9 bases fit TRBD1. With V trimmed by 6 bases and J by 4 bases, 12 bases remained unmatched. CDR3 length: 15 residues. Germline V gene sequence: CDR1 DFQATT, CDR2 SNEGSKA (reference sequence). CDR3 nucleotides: TGCAGTGCGCGGAAGACCGGGACAGGGAGCTATGGCTACACCTTC. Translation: CSARKTGTGSYGYTF.

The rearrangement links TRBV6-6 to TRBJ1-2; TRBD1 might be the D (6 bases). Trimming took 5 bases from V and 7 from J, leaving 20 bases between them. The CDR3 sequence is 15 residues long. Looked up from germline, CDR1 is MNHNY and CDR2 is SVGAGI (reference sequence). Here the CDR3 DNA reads TGTGCCAGCAGTCTCGCTCCCGGGACAACCAGTGGCTACACCTTC. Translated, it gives CASSLAPGTTSGYTF.

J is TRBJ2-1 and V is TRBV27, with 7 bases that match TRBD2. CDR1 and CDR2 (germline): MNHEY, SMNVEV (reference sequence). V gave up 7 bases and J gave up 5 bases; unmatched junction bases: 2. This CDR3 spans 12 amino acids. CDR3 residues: CASMGRDNEQFF. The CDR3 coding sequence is TGTGCCAGCATGGGGAGGGACAATGAGCAGTTCTTC.

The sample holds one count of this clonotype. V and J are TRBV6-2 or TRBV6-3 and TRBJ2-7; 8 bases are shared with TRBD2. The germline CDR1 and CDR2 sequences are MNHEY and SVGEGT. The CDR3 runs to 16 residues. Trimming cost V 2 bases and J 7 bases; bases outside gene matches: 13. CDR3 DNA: TGTGCCAGCAGTTACCCCCTAGCGGGCCATAACAATGAGCAGTACTTC. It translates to CASSYPLAGHNNEQYF.

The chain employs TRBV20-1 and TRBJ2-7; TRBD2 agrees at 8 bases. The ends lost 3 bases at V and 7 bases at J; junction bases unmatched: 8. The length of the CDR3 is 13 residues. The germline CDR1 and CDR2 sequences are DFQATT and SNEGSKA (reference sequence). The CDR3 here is CSARRAGVGEQYF. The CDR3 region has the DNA TGCAGTGCTAGGAGAGCGGGAGTGGGAGAGCAGTACTTC.

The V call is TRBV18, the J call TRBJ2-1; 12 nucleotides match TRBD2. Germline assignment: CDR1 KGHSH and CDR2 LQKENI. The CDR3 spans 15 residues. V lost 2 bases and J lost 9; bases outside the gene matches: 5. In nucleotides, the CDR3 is TGTGCCAGCTCACCATCCCTAGCGGGAGGGGGTGAGCAGTTCTTC. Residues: CASSPSLAGGGEQFF.

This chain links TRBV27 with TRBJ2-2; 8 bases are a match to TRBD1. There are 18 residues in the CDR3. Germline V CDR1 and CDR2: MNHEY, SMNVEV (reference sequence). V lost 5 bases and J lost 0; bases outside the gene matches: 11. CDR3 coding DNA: TGTGCCAGCAGTCCCGAGACAGGGGTGGGCACGAACACCGGGGAGCTGTTTTTT. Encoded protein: CASSPETGVGTNTGELFF.

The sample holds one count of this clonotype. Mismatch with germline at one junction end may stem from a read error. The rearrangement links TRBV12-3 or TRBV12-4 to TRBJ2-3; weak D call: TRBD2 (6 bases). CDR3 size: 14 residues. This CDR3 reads CATVPGLQTDAQYF. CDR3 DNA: TGTGCCACAGTCCCCGGACTACAAACAGATGCGCAGTATTTT.

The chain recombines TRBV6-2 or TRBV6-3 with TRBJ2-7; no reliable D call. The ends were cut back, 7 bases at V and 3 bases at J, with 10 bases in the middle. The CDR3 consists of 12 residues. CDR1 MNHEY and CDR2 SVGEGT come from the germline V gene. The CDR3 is CASIGDNYEQYF. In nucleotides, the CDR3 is TGTGCCAGCATAGGCGATAACTACGAGCAGTACTTC.

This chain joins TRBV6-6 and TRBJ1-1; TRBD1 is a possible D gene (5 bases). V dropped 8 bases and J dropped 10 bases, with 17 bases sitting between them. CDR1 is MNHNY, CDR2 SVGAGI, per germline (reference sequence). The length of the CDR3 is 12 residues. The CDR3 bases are TGTGCCAGCGGTGCCGGGGCACACGGAGCTTTCTTT. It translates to CASGAGAHGAFF.

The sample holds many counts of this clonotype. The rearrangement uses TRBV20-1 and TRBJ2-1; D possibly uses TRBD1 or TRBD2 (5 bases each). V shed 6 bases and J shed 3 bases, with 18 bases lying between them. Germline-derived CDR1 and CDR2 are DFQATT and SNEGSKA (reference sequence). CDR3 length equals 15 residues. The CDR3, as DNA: TGCAGTGCCATGTATCGACGGGGCCTCTACAATGAGCAGTTCTTC. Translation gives CSAMYRRGLYNEQFF.

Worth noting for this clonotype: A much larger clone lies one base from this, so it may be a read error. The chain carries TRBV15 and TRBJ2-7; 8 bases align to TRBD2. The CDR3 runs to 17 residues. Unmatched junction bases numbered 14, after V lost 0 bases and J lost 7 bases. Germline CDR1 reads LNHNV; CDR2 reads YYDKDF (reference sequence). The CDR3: CATSRESSGRGYNEQYF. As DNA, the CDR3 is TGTGCCACCAGCAGAGAATCCAGCGGGAGAGGTTACAATGAGCAGTACTTC.

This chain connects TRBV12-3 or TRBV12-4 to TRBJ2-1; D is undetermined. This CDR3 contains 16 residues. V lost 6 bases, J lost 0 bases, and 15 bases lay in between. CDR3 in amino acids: CASRSQLGGSYNEQFF. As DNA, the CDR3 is TGTGCCAGCAGGTCACAGCTCGGTGGCTCCTACAATGAGCAGTTCTTC.

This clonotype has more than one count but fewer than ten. CDR3 nucleotide sequence: TGCAGTGCCCTGAGGTTGGGGTATAATGAAAAACTGTTTTTT. Translated, it gives CSALRLGYNEKLFF. V is TRBV20-1 and J is TRBJ1-4, with no clear D. V dropped 6 bases and J dropped 4 bases, with 15 bases sitting between them. Per the germline V gene, CDR1 is DFQATT and CDR2 is SNEGSKA (reference sequence). The CDR3 contains 14 residues.